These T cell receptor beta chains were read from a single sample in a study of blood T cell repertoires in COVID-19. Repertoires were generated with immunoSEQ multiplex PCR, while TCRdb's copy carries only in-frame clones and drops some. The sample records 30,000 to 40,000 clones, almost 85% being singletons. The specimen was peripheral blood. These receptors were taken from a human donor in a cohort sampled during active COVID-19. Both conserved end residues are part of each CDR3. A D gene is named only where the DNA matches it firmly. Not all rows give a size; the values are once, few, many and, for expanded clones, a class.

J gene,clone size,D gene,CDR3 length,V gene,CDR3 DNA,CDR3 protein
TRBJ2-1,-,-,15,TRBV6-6,TGTGCCAGCAGACAACAGGGAGGGTCCTACAATGAGCAGTTCTTC,CASRQQGGSYNEQFF
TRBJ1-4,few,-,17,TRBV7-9,TGTGCCAGCAGCCGGGACATCCACCGGGGAACAAGCGAAAAACTGTTTTTT,CASSRDIHRGTSEKLFF
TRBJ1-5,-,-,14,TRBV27,TGTGCCAGCAGTTTCAGGCAGTCTTATCAGCCCCAGCATTTT,CASSFRQSYQPQHF
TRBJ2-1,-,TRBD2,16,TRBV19,TGTGCCAGTAGTTTTTCTAGCGGGAGTTTTGACAATGAGCAGTTCTTC,CASSFSSGSFDNEQFF
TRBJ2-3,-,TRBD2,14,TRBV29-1,TGCAGCATCAAGGGACTACCCAACACAGATACGCAGTATTTT,CSIKGLPNTDTQYF
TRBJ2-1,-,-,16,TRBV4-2,TGTGCCAGCAGCCAAGAAGCTGGCGGCTCCTACAATGAGCAGTTCTTC,CASSQEAGGSYNEQFF
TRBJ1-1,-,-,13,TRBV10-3,TGTGCCATCACAGGACAGATGAACACTGAAGCTTTCTTT,CAITGQMNTEAFF
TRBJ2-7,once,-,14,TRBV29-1,TGCAGCGTCGTTGATACAGGGCGCTCCTACGAGCAGTACTTC,CSVVDTGRSYEQYF
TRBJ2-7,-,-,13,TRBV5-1,TGCGCCAGCAGCGCGGACAGACTCTACGAGCAGTACTTC,CASSADRLYEQYF
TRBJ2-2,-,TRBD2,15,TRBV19,TGTGCCAGTAGCAGGACTAGCGGGAGGGCCGGGGAGCTGTTTTTT,CASSRTSGRAGELFF
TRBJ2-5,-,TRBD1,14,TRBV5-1,TGCGCCAGCAGCACAGGGGGGCGACTAGAGACCCAGTACTTC,CASSTGGRLETQYF
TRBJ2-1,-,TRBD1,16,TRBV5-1,TGCGCCAGCAGCTTACGAGGGGGCTTGTCCTACAATGAGCAGTTCTTC,CASSLRGGLSYNEQFF
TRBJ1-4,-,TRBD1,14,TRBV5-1,TGCGCCAGCAGCGACAGACAGGGGAATGAAAAACTGTTTTTT,CASSDRQGNEKLFF
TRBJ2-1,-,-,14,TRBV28,TGTGCCAGCAGTTTATCACCAGCCTACAATGAGCAGTTCTTC,CASSLSPAYNEQFF
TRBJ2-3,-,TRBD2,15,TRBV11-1,TGTGCCAGCAGCTTAGGGGCGGGAGTTGCAGATACGCAGTATTTT,CASSLGAGVADTQYF
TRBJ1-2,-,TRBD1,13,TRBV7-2,TGTGCCAGCAGCGGAAGACAGGGCTATGGCTACACCTTC,CASSGRQGYGYTF
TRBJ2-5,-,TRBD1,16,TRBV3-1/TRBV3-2,TGTGCCAGCAGCCAAGAATACAGGGGGCCGAAAGAGACCCAGTACTTC,CASSQEYRGPKETQYF
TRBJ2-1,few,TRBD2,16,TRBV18,TGTGCCAGCTCACCACCGGGGCTAGCGGGAGGAGAAGAGCAGTTCTTC,CASSPPGLAGGEEQFF
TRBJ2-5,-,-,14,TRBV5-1,TGCGCCAGCAAGCCCGGGGCACAGGGAGCTTCCCAGTACTTC,CASKPGAQGASQYF
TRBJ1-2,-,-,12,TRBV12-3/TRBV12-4,TGTGCCAGCAGAACCGGGGGAACTGGCTACACCTTC,CASRTGGTGYTF
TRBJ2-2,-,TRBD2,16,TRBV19,TGTGCCAGTAGTATTGGTAGCGGGAGAAACACCGGGGAGCTGTTTTTT,CASSIGSGRNTGELFF
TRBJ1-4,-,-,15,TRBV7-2,TGTGCCAGCAGCTTAGCGCGGGGGAGGAATGAAAAACTGTTTTTT,CASSLARGRNEKLFF
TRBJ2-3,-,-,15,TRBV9,TGTGCCAGCAGCGTTCAGGCAAAACGCACAGATACGCAGTATTTT,CASSVQAKRTDTQYF
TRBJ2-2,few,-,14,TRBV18,TGTGCCAGCTCCCCACCGAAGAGATCCGGGGAGCTGTTTTTT,CASSPPKRSGELFF
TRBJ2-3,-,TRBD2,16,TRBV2,TGTGCCAGCAGTGGGAGCGGGGGGGTACGCACAGATACGCAGTATTTT,CASSGSGGVRTDTQYF
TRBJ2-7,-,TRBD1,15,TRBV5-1,TGCGCCAGCACCGCCGGGACAGGGACCTCCTACGAGCAGTACTTC,CASTAGTGTSYEQYF
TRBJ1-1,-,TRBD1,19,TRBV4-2,TGTGCCAGCAGCCAGTGGGGTTGGGACAGGGGGCTGGGGAACACTGAAGCTTTCTTT,CASSQWGWDRGLGNTEAFF
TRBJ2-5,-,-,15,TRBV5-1,TGCGCCAGCAGCTTGGCCAGCGGGCTCCAAGAGACCCAGTACTTC,CASSLASGLQETQYF
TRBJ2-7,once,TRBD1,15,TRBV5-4,TGTGCCAGCAGCTTGCGAGGCCAGGGGGCCTACGAGCAGTACTTC,CASSLRGQGAYEQYF
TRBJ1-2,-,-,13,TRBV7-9,TGTGCCGGTGGAGGGTACGCCGAGGGAGGCTACACCTTC,CAGGGYAEGGYTF
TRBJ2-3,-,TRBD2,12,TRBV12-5,TGTGCTAGTAGCGGGGGCACAGATACGCAGTATTTT,CASSGGTDTQYF
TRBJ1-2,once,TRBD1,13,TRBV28,TGTGCCAGCAGTACAGACAGGGTCTATGGCTACACCTTC,CASSTDRVYGYTF
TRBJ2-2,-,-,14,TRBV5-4,TGTGCCAGCAGCTTGTACAGGGAGCCCGGGGAGCTGTTTTTT,CASSLYREPGELFF
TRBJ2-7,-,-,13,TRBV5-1,TGCGCCAGCAGCCAGGACAACTCCTACGAGCAGTACTTC,CASSQDNSYEQYF
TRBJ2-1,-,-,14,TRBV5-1,TGCGCCAGCAGCTTGAAGGGGAACGTTGATGAGCAGTTCTTC,CASSLKGNVDEQFF
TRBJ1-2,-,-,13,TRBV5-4,TGTGCCAGCAGCTGGGGCGGGGGCCGGGGCTACACCTTC,CASSWGGGRGYTF
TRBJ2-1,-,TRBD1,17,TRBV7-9,TGTGCCAGCAGCACCGGACAGGGAAGGAGCTCCTACAATGAGCAGTTCTTC,CASSTGQGRSSYNEQFF
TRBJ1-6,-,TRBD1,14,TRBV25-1,TGTGCCAGCAACCAACAGGGGAGGCATTCACCCCTCCACTTT,CASNQQGRHSPLHF
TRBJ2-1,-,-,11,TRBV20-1,TGCAGTGCTTTACAGGGATATGAGCAGTTCTTC,CSALQGYEQFF
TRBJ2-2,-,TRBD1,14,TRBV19,TGTGCCAGTACGGGACAGGGGGACACCGGGGAGCTGTTTTTT,CASTGQGDTGELFF
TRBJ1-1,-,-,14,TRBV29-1,TGCAGCGTTGAGAGTAATAACAGGGCTCTAGAAGCTTTCTTT,CSVESNNRALEAFF
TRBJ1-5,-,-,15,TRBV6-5,TGTGCCAGCAGTACATGGACAGCTAGCAATCAGCCCCAGCATTTT,CASSTWTASNQPQHF
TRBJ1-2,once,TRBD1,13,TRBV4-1,TGCGCCAGCAGCCTATCGGACAGGCTTGGCTACACCTTC,CASSLSDRLGYTF
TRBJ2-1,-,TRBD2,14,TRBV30,TGTGCCTGGACCGTAAGCGGGGGGGGAAATGAGCAGTTCTTC,CAWTVSGGGNEQFF